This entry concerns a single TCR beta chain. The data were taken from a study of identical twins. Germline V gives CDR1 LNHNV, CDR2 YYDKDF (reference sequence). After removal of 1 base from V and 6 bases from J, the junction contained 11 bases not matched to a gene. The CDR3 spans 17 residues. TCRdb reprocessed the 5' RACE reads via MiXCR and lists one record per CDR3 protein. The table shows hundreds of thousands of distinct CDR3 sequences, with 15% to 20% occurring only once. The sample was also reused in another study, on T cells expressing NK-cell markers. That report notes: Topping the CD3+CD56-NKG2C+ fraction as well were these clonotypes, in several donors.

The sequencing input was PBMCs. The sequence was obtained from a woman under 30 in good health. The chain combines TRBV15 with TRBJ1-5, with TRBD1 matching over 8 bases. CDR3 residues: CATSRARTQGAGQPQHF. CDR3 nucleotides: TGTGCCACCAGCAGAGCCCGGACCCAGGGGGCCGGTCAGCCCCAGCATTTT.